This TCR beta chain emerged from a study of control samples from healthy donors and cancer patients. Sequenced by immunoSEQ multiplex PCR; TCRdb stores in-frame clones only, minus some. This table holds approximately 110,000 clones, roughly nine tenths found once. The germline V gene encodes CDR1 KGHDR and CDR2 SFDVKD. J gave up 1 base and V 4 bases, and 4 bases lay outside the gene matches. The CDR3 loop spans 15 amino acids. This receptor was taken from a woman aged 18-30 years in good health. This rearrangement joins TRBV24-1 to TRBJ1-1, with 8 bases identical to TRBD1. The sequencing input was blood. CDR3 coding DNA: TGTGCCACCAGTGACGCCGGGACAGGGAACACTGAAGCTTTCTTT. Translated: CATSDAGTGNTEAFF.